This is a list of T cell receptor beta chains from one sample in a study of blood T cell repertoires in COVID-19. Only in-frame clones appear in the TCRdb table, and some are missing; sequencing was by immunoSEQ multiplex PCR. The data hold 230,000 or so clones, with roughly 84% observed a single time. The sequenced sample consisted of PBMCs or T cells enriched from blood (not recorded which). The source is a man aged 45 to 65 who had recovered from COVID-19. The CDR3 runs from the conserved cysteine through the conserved F or W. D genes are given only for firm matches. Clone size is shown for a subset of rows, as once, few, many or a class of expanded clone.

D gene | J gene | V gene | clone size | CDR3 protein | CDR3 DNA
TRBD1 | TRBJ1-6 | TRBV5-6 | . | CASSLIGTGGRGYNSPLHF | TGTGCCAGCAGCTTGATTGGGACAGGGGGAAGGGGCTATAATTCACCCCTCCACTTT
TRBD2 | TRBJ2-5 | TRBV20-1 | . | CSASPGLAGGGAKETQYF | TGCAGTGCTAGTCCGGGACTAGCGGGAGGTGGGGCCAAAGAGACCCAGTACTTC
. | TRBJ1-1 | TRBV7-6 | . | CASSLAQNTEAFF | TGTGCCAGCAGCTTAGCACAGAACACTGAAGCTTTCTTT
TRBD1 | TRBJ1-6 | TRBV6-4 | . | CASSLQGAGNSPLHF | TGTGCCAGCAGCCTACAGGGGGCTGGGAATTCACCCCTCCACTTT
. | TRBJ1-4 | TRBV7-9 | . | CASSPLATNEKLFF | TGTGCCAGCAGCCCCCTTGCAACTAATGAAAAACTGTTTTTT
. | TRBJ2-2 | TRBV5-1 | few | CASSPVPSRSTGELFF | TGCGCCAGCAGCCCGGTGCCGAGTCGTTCAACCGGGGAGCTGTTTTTT
TRBD2 | TRBJ2-5 | TRBV7-3 | . | CASSLGLAEQETQYF | TGTGCCAGCAGCTTGGGACTAGCGGAACAAGAGACCCAGTACTTC
. | TRBJ2-7 | TRBV7-9 | once | CASSAQGSYEQYF | TGTGCCAGCAGCGCCCAGGGATCCTACGAGCAGTACTTC
TRBD1 | TRBJ2-2 | TRBV6-2/TRBV6-3 | . | CASSSGRGRIGELFF | TGTGCCAGCAGTTCCGGCAGGGGGCGAATCGGGGAGCTGTTTTTT
. | TRBJ2-2 | TRBV19 | few | CASSSSTIGDSLPGELFF | TGTGCCAGTAGTTCTTCCACAATAGGGGACTCCCTCCCCGGGGAGCTGTTTTTT
TRBD1 | TRBJ2-1 | TRBV7-2 | . | CASSLALLGQGSHEQFF | TGTGCCAGCAGCTTAGCGTTATTAGGACAGGGCTCTCATGAGCAGTTCTTC
. | TRBJ1-5 | TRBV28 | . | CASSPGGRPQHF | TGTGCCAGCAGCCCTGGGGGGAGGCCCCAGCATTTT
. | TRBJ2-3 | TRBV12-5 | . | CASEGGSDTQYF | TGTGCTAGTGAGGGGGGGTCAGATACGCAGTATTTT
. | TRBJ2-3 | TRBV6-1 | few | CASSEGPRTDTQYF | TGTGCCAGCAGTGAAGGGCCCAGGACAGATACGCAGTATTTT
. | TRBJ2-1 | TRBV21-1 | . | CASRRVPSEGTVNEQFF | TGTGCCAGCAGACGAGTTCCGTCGGAGGGCACGGTCAATGAGCAGTTCTTC
. | TRBJ1-2 | TRBV5-1 | . | CASSPTVGQANYGYTF | TGCGCCAGCAGCCCGACCGTAGGACAAGCTAACTATGGCTACACCTTC
. | TRBJ2-7 | TRBV18 | . | CASSPVGASAEYEQYF | TGTGCCAGCTCACCAGTTGGGGCTAGCGCTGAATACGAGCAGTACTTC
TRBD1 | TRBJ2-6 | TRBV5-4 | . | CASSSWGTGGTGANVLTF | TGTGCCAGCAGCTCCTGGGGGACAGGGGGGACTGGGGCCAACGTCCTGACTTTC
. | TRBJ1-1 | TRBV28 | . | CASLRRTGLAFF | TGTGCCAGTCTCCGACGTACAGGGTTAGCTTTCTTT
. | TRBJ2-3 | TRBV18 | . | CASSSESDYSTDTQYF | TGTGCCAGCTCATCCGAGTCGGACTATAGCACAGATACGCAGTATTTT
. | TRBJ1-4 | TRBV19 | once | CASTNTQGEKLFF | TGTGCCAGTACCAACACCCAGGGTGAAAAACTGTTTTTT
TRBD1 | TRBJ2-7 | TRBV24-1 | . | CATSEPGTGSGEQYF | TGTGCCACCAGTGAACCCGGGACAGGGTCGGGCGAGCAGTACTTC
TRBD1 | TRBJ1-2 | TRBV6-5 | . | CASSYYDRGYGYTF | TGTGCCAGCAGTTACTATGACAGGGGATATGGCTACACCTTC
. | TRBJ1-3 | TRBV5-1 | . | CASSREAVGNTIYF | TGCGCCAGCAGCCGGGAGGCCGTGGGAAACACCATATATTTT
TRBD2 | TRBJ2-5 | TRBV20-1 | once | CSASDSRPAGETQYF | TGCAGTGCTAGTGATTCTCGGCCAGCGGGGGAGACCCAGTACTTC
. | TRBJ1-1 | TRBV7-2 | . | CASSLVAPLGTEAFF | TGTGCCAGCAGCTTAGTAGCTCCCCTTGGGACTGAAGCTTTCTTT
. | TRBJ2-3 | TRBV5-4 | . | CASSLDFSGGYF | TGTGCCAGCAGCTTGGACTTCTCCGGGGGGTATTTT
. | TRBJ2-5 | TRBV24-1 | once | CATSDPREPGTQYF | TGTGCCACCAGTGACCCTCGCGAACCCGGGACCCAGTACTTC
TRBD1 | TRBJ2-2 | TRBV4-1 | . | CASSHSGQGTGELFF | TGCGCCAGCAGCCATTCGGGACAGGGGACCGGGGAGCTGTTTTTT
TRBD1 | TRBJ2-5 | TRBV5-1 | . | CASSRGQGAPIPQETQYF | TGCGCCAGCAGCCGAGGACAGGGGGCGCCCATCCCTCAAGAGACCCAGTACTTC
TRBD2 | TRBJ2-3 | TRBV2 | few | CASTYDGRGLAGAADTQYF | TGTGCCAGCACTTACGACGGGCGGGGACTAGCGGGAGCTGCAGATACGCAGTATTTT
. | TRBJ2-1 | TRBV3-1/TRBV3-2 | . | CASSHYANEQFF | TGTGCCAGCAGTCACTATGCAAATGAGCAGTTCTTC
. | TRBJ2-3 | TRBV7-2 | . | CASSRQGLGVTDTQYF | TGTGCCAGCAGCCGCCAAGGCCTAGGGGTCACAGATACGCAGTATTTT
TRBD1 | TRBJ1-5 | TRBV6-6 | . | CASSLQGAGSNQPQHF | TGTGCCAGCAGTCTACAGGGGGCCGGAAGCAATCAGCCCCAGCATTTT
. | TRBJ1-2 | TRBV6-6 | . | CASSYGAGVGYGYTF | TGTGCCAGCAGTTATGGGGCAGGGGTGGGCTATGGCTACACCTTC
. | TRBJ2-3 | TRBV7-3 | . | CASSLTGSGDTQYF | TGTGCCAGCAGCTTGACCGGGAGTGGAGATACGCAGTATTTT
TRBD2 | TRBJ2-1 | TRBV7-9 | few | CASSSLLASGIGEQFF | TGTGCCAGCAGCTCCCTCTTGGCTAGCGGGATAGGTGAGCAGTTCTTC
TRBD1 | TRBJ1-3 | TRBV3-1/TRBV3-2 | . | CASSQGQGADTIYF | TGTGCCAGCAGCCAAGGGCAGGGGGCTGACACCATATATTTT
. | TRBJ2-1 | TRBV5-1 | . | CASSWRDSGSHEQFF | TGCGCCAGCAGCTGGAGGGACAGTGGAAGTCATGAGCAGTTCTTC
. | TRBJ1-3 | TRBV10-3 | . | CAISERSAGNTIYF | TGTGCCATCAGTGAGCGGTCGGCTGGAAACACCATATATTTT
TRBD1 | TRBJ1-4 | TRBV5-1 | . | CASSAGQGQRFGEKLFF | TGCGCCAGCAGCGCAGGACAGGGGCAGAGGTTTGGTGAAAAACTGTTTTTT
TRBD1 | TRBJ1-2 | TRBV5-1 | . | CASSSGDSPHGYTF | TGCGCCAGCAGCTCCGGGGACAGCCCGCATGGCTACACCTTC
. | TRBJ1-1 | TRBV20-1 | . | CSASTQFTEAFF | TGCAGTGCTAGTACGCAGTTTACTGAAGCTTTCTTT
TRBD1 | TRBJ1-4 | TRBV19 | . | CASKGSGQANEKLFF | TGTGCCAGTAAGGGGTCGGGACAGGCAAATGAAAAACTGTTTTTT
. | TRBJ1-1 | TRBV6-5 | few | CASSYSPGGDTEAFF | TGTGCCAGCAGTTATTCCCCAGGAGGGGACACTGAAGCTTTCTTT